These 22 T cell receptor beta chains came from one sample sequenced in a study of T-cell memory formation after mild COVID-19. TCRdb re-derived calls from the 5' RACE reads in MiXCR, one entry per CDR3 protein. The sample includes 35,000 to 50,000 distinct CDR3 sequences, more than 9% of them seen just once. Material: PBMCs or a T cell subset sorted from them (not recorded which). All receptors derive from an adult woman who had mild COVID-19 (a few samples of this study predate the infection). Cell type and time point are not known.

This clonotype was counted ten times or more. The chain carries TRBV4-2 and TRBJ2-5; TRBD1 agrees at 7 bases. The junction had 7 bases not matched to a gene; V was cut back by 4 bases and J by 2 bases. Germline CDR1 and CDR2: LGHNA and YNFKEQ. This CDR3 has 15 amino acids. The CDR3, as DNA: TGTGCCAGCAGCCTTCTGGACAGGTCACAAGAGACCCAGTACTTC. Protein product: CASSLLDRSQETQYF.

The CDR3 spells CASSLEGAGAEAFF. In DNA, the CDR3 is TGTGCCAGCAGCTTAGAGGGGGCGGGAGCTGAAGCTTTCTTT. The chain carries TRBV11-2 and TRBJ1-1; TRBD1 might be the D (6 bases). In germline, CDR1 is SGHAT, CDR2 FQNNGV. This CDR3 contains 14 residues. V was cut by 0 bases and J by 6 bases, with 11 bases left in between.

This clonotype appeared many times. The chain couples TRBV5-1 to TRBJ2-4; D possibly corresponds to TRBD2 (7 bases). Germline V gene lookup returns CDR1 SGHRS and CDR2 YFSETQ. The CDR3 is 14 amino acids. V was cut by 4 bases and J by 5 bases, with 13 bases left in between. CDR3 region: CASSAGGPQNIQYF. CDR3 nucleotides: TGCGCCAGCAGCGCCGGGGGGCCACAAAACATTCAGTACTTC. The whole variable domain, filled in from reference TRBV5-1 and TRBJ2-4, reads KAGVTQTPRYLIKTRGQQVTLSCSPISGHRSVSWYQQTPGQGLQFLFEYFSETQRNKGNFPGRFSGRQFSNSRSEMNVSTLELGDSALYLCASSAGGPQNIQYFGAGTRLSVL.

This clonotype counts as medium-sized. The rearrangement uses TRBV7-9 and TRBJ2-1; perhaps TRBD2 as D (5 bases). The CDR3 totals 16 residues. Trimming removed 0 bases at V and 7 bases at J, with 16 bases between. CDR1 and CDR2 (germline): SEHNR, FQNEAQ (reference sequence). Here the CDR3 DNA reads TGTGCCAGCAGCTTAGCGCTAGGAGGAGCGCGGAATGAGCAGTTCTTC. This gives the protein CASSLALGGARNEQFF.

This clonotype was seen more than once but under ten times. CDR3: CAISETRNYGYTF. The CDR3 region has the DNA TGTGCCATCAGTGAGACCAGGAACTATGGCTACACCTTC. The rearrangement links TRBV10-3 to TRBJ1-2; D is undetermined. The CDR3 runs to 13 residues. Germline V gene sequence: CDR1 ENHRY, CDR2 SYGVKD. With 2 bases removed from V and 2 bases from J, the gap between germline ends came to 6 bases.

In its sample, this clonotype was seen a few times. The V call is TRBV20-1, the J call TRBJ2-5, with no clear D. In germline, CDR1 is DFQATT, CDR2 SNEGSKA (reference sequence). V shed 3 bases and J shed 5 bases, with 25 bases lying between them. The CDR3 contains 17 residues. The DNA of the CDR3 is TGCAGTGCTAGGGAATTCCCTCTGGGATTAGCTGGGGAGACCCAGTACTTC. Translation gives CSAREFPLGLAGETQYF.

The CDR3 spells CASSPWGQGETQYF. For the CDR3, the DNA is TGTGCCAGCAGCCCATGGGGGCAGGGAGAGACCCAGTACTTC. V and J are TRBV7-2 and TRBJ2-5, with a tentative D call TRBD1 (6 bases). The CDR3 spans 14 residues. CDR1 SGHTA and CDR2 FQGNSA come from the germline V gene. V gave up 5 bases and J gave up 4 bases, with 14 bases separating them.

The chain uses TRBV6-2 or TRBV6-3 and TRBJ2-2, with D hard to call. V gave up 8 bases and J gave up 2 bases, with 9 bases separating them. Germline assignment: CDR1 MNHEY and CDR2 SVGEGT. The CDR3 has 13 residues. The chain's CDR3 is CASCGGNTGELFF. The CDR3 nucleotides are TGTGCCAGCTGTGGTGGTAACACCGGGGAGCTGTTTTTT.

The chain employs TRBV5-1 and TRBJ1-5; no clear D. V lost 4 bases and J lost 6, with 17 bases in between. Germline CDR1 reads SGHRS; CDR2 reads YFSETQ. The CDR3 totals 15 residues. The CDR3 DNA is TGCGCCAGCAGCCCCGACGAGCAGCAGAGTCAGCCCCAGCATTTT. Protein product: CASSPDEQQSQPQHF.

In this sample, this clonotype turned up a few times. The chain is built from TRBV20-1 and TRBJ2-7; a possible D gene is TRBD2 (5 bases). This CDR3 contains 14 residues. V was pared by 4 bases and J by 2 bases, with 15 bases between. The germline V gene encodes CDR1 DFQATT and CDR2 SNEGSKA (reference sequence). CDR3 protein: CSATITGFPYEQYF. The CDR3 DNA reads as TGCAGTGCTACTATCACGGGGTTCCCCTACGAGCAGTACTTC.

This chain links TRBV3-1 with TRBJ2-3; 11 nucleotides line up with TRBD2. CDR3 length equals 16 residues. V shed 3 bases and J 4 bases; nucleotides not matched to a gene: 6. Germline V gives CDR1 LGHDT, CDR2 YNNKEL (reference sequence). This chain's CDR3 is CASSHIAGGLADTQYF. CDR3 coding DNA: TGTGCCAGCAGCCATATAGCGGGGGGGCTCGCAGATACGCAGTATTTT.

This clonotype was seen a handful of times. J is TRBJ2-4 and V is TRBV14; perhaps TRBD2 as D (6 bases). Germline CDR1 SGHDN, CDR2 FVKESK. CDR3 length: 16 amino acids. Between the trimmed V and J ends, which lost 1 base and 0 bases, there was a span of 10 bases. The CDR3 nucleotides read TGTGCCAGCAGCCAAGGGAGGGGAACAGCCAAAAACATTCAGTACTTC. It codes for CASSQGRGTAKNIQYF.

This clonotype was seen a few times. This chain links TRBV30 with TRBJ2-3; D is unresolved. Trimming pared 3 bases from V and 11 bases from J, leaving 12 bases between. This CDR3 region has 11 residues. Germline CDR1 and CDR2: GTSNPN and SVGIG (reference sequence). The CDR3 nucleotides read TGTGCCTGGAGGGATTTGAGACTGCAGTATTTT. This sequence encodes CAWRDLRLQYF.

This clonotype was detected a few times. V gene TRBV6-1 combines with J gene TRBJ2-7, with D perhaps matching TRBD2 (6 bases). The CDR3 is 13 residues long. Germline lookup yields CDR1 MNHNS and CDR2 SASEGT. The V end was cut by 6 bases, the J end by 0 bases, with 9 bases between. The CDR3 coding sequence is TGTGCCAGCAGATGGGACTCCTCCTACGAGCAGTACTTC. Protein sequence: CASRWDSSYEQYF.

This clonotype was seen at least ten times. The chain carries TRBV18 and TRBJ2-1; tentatively, D is TRBD1 or TRBD2 (6 bases each). Between the trimmed V and J ends, which lost 3 bases and 6 bases, there was a span of 15 bases. The germline V gene encodes CDR1 KGHSH and CDR2 LQKENI. The CDR3 totals 15 residues. The CDR3 here is CASSPSSGAFNEQFF. As DNA, the CDR3 is TGTGCCAGCTCACCCTCATCGGGGGCGTTCAATGAGCAGTTCTTC.

This clonotype was picked up many times. The V call is TRBV29-1, the J call TRBJ1-1; 11 positions agree with TRBD1. Germline V gene lookup returns CDR1 SQVTM and CDR2 ANQGSEA. This CDR3 is 15 amino acids long. V dropped 7 bases and J dropped 1; count of bases not matched to a gene: 8. The CDR3 bases are TGCAGCGGTCGGACAGGGGGCATGTGGAACACTGAAGCTTTCTTT. It encodes CSGRTGGMWNTEAFF.

This clonotype was observed at least ten times. The J gene is TRBJ2-3, the V gene TRBV12-3 or TRBV12-4, with a tentative D call TRBD1 (6 bases). Trimming pared 1 base from V and 4 bases from J, leaving 12 bases between. The CDR3 extends over 15 amino acids. CDR3 in amino acids: CASSLVQGGPDTQYF. CDR3 coding DNA: TGTGCCAGCAGTTTAGTACAGGGTGGCCCAGATACGCAGTATTTT.

This clonotype occurred many times. This chain links TRBV10-3 with TRBJ2-7, with 7 bases aligning to TRBD1. Unmatched junction bases numbered 8, after V lost 8 bases and J lost 1 base. Looked up from germline, CDR1 is ENHRY and CDR2 is SYGVKD. The CDR3 contains 14 residues. CDR3 loop: CAIGGQASSYEQYF. The DNA of the CDR3 is TGTGCCATCGGCGGACAGGCTTCTTCCTACGAGCAGTACTTC.

The chain links TRBV3-1 to TRBJ2-1; the match to TRBD2 covers 11 bases. The CDR3 runs to 18 residues. V was pared by 4 bases and J by 4 bases, with 12 bases of the junction left unmatched. Germline V gene data show CDR1 as LGHDT and CDR2 as YNNKEL (reference sequence). The CDR3: CASSRLLASGRQYNEQFF. The CDR3 DNA is TGTGCCAGCAGCCGCCTCTTGGCTAGCGGGAGGCAATACAATGAGCAGTTCTTC.

The chain couples TRBV12-3 or TRBV12-4 to TRBJ2-3; D possibly matches TRBD1 or TRBD2 (6 bases each). Between the trimmed V and J ends, which lost 4 bases and 0 bases, there was a span of 11 bases. The CDR3 is 15 residues long. The CDR3 protein is CASSSQGGSTDTQYF. The CDR3, as DNA: TGTGCCAGCAGTTCACAGGGAGGAAGCACAGATACGCAGTATTTT.

The genes are TRBV6-1 and TRBJ1-1; weak D call: TRBD1 (5 bases). Germline loops: CDR1 MNHNS, CDR2 SASEGT. This CDR3 has 13 residues. The germline V and J ends were trimmed by 2 bases and 5 bases, with 9 bases remaining between them. CDR3 loop: CASSEPRDTEAFF. The CDR3 DNA reads TGTGCCAGCAGTGAACCCAGGGATACTGAAGCTTTCTTT.

In this sample, this clonotype turned up many times. DNA of the CDR3: TGCGCCAGCAGCCAAGATGAAAAGCGGGAGGTTCCCTACGAGCAGTACTTC. Protein product: CASSQDEKREVPYEQYF. The gene calls are TRBV4-3 and TRBJ2-7; 9 bases line up with TRBD2. The J segment lost 2 bases and the V segment lost 0 bases, leaving 8 bases of the junction unmatched. The germline gives CDR1 LGHNA, CDR2 YSLEER. This CDR3 region has 17 residues.